The 3 T cell receptor beta chains in this list originate from one sample, sequenced in a study of T cells in Graves' hyperthyroidism and ophthalmopathy. TCR beta CDR3 regions were amplified from RNA transcripts. The primer set for the first-round RT-PCR of the TCR CDR3 was HTBI. Each CDR3 protein gets one entry after TCRdb re-called the multiplex PCR reads with MiXCR. The table records 500,000 to 600,000 distinct CDR3 sequences, 20% of them present only once. What was sequenced was blood. These receptors originate from a man aged 35 to 55 with Graves' ophthalmopathy.

Only one count was recorded for this clonotype. The chain is built from TRBV11-2 and TRBJ1-3; D is undetermined. V lost 2 bases and J lost 0, with 5 bases in between. This CDR3 region has 14 residues. The germline V gene has CDR1 SGHAT and CDR2 FQNNGV. The CDR3 loop reads CASSLQASGNTIYF. In DNA, the CDR3 is TGTGCCAGCAGCTTACAGGCCTCTGGAAACACCATATATTTT.

This clonotype was seen ten or more times. The chain is built from TRBV7-3 and TRBJ2-1; 13 bases line up with TRBD2. Germline assignment: CDR1 SGHTA and CDR2 FQGTGA. V lost 5 bases to trimming and J lost 5 bases; unmatched junction nucleotides: 6. The CDR3 sequence is 16 residues long. DNA of the CDR3: TGTGCCAGCAGCCCCATGGGACTAGCGGGGAACAATGAGCAGTTCTTC. Translated, it gives CASSPMGLAGNNEQFF.

This clonotype was seen a handful of times. The chain has TRBV5-1 and TRBJ1-1, with D hard to call. The ends were cut back, 2 bases at V and 1 base at J, with 9 bases in the middle. The CDR3 sequence is 14 residues long. Germline-derived CDR1 and CDR2 are SGHRS and YFSETQ. The CDR3 DNA follows: TGCGCCAGCAGCTTTTTAGACAAGAACACTGAAGCTTTCTTT. Translating it yields CASSFLDKNTEAFF.